This T cell receptor (beta chain) was retrieved from a study of cytomegalovirus exposure and HLA in healthy donors. Regarding the study as a whole: With later analysis, a missense DCLRE1C variant became linked to TCR beta V- and J-gene trimming. Presence/absence analyses supposed approximately even sequencing depth among donors.

Each donor was healthy, and each was a bone marrow donor. Although they were nominally healthy when sampled, donors likely had unrecorded immune exposures. PCR employed 60 Vbeta and 13 Jbeta primers. Sequencing used immunoSEQ multiplex PCR; TCRdb keeps in-frame clones, though not all of them. Among around 150,000 clones listed, about 74% were seen once. Trimming removed 5 bases at V and 4 bases at J, with 14 bases between. The CDR3 has 14 amino acids. The germline CDR1 and CDR2 sequences are SSHAT and FNYEAQ (reference sequence). On this clone: As yet, its antigen is unknown.

This sequence originates from a man in his forties or fifties in good health and CMV-seronegative. The chain employs TRBV7-7 and TRBJ2-5, with a possible D match to TRBD2 (5 bases). The specimen sequenced was PBMCs. This CDR3 reads CASSESGRGETQYF. The CDR3 nucleotides are TGTGCCAGCAGCGAGTCTGGCCGGGGAGAGACCCAGTACTTC. Variable domain in full (rest from reference TRBV7-7 and TRBJ2-5): GAGVSQSPRYKVTKRGQDVTLRCDPISSHATLYWYQQALGQGPEFLTYFNYEAQPDKSGLPSDRFSAERPEGSISTLTIQRTEQRDSAMYRCASSESGRGETQYFGPGTRLLVL.